The 17 T cell receptor beta chains below were found in one sample sequenced in a study of blood T cell repertoires in COVID-19. The table came from immunoSEQ multiplex PCR; TCRdb's copy has only in-frame clones and leaves some out. The table lists about 120,000 clones, 70% to 80% of them singletons. Sequencing was carried out using peripheral blood. The source of these receptors is a woman of 80 years or more with acute or convalescent COVID-19.

This chain connects TRBV20-1 to TRBJ2-1; D gene uncertain. This CDR3 is built from 12 residues. Trimming removed 3 bases from V and 8 bases from J, with 11 bases in between. Germline CDR1 reads DFQATT; CDR2 reads SNEGSKA (reference sequence). In nucleotides, the CDR3 is TGCAGTGCTAGTAAGGTTGCGGATGAGCAGTTCTTC. Its protein is CSASKVADEQFF.

In its sample, this clone was seen once. The chain recombines TRBV7-9 with TRBJ2-7; no reliable D call. The V gene's germline CDR1 is SEHNR and CDR2 FQNEAQ (reference sequence). Trimming took 7 bases from V and 0 from J, leaving 10 bases between them. This CDR3 contains 13 residues. In nucleotides, the CDR3 is TGTGCCAGCACTTCCGGAGACTCCTACGAGCAGTACTTC. It yields the protein CASTSGDSYEQYF.

This sequence joins TRBV2 and TRBJ1-1; 9 nucleotides line up with TRBD1. The J segment lost 4 bases and the V segment lost 6 bases, leaving 3 bases of the junction unmatched. The CDR3 consists of 13 residues. The V gene's germline CDR1 is SNHLY and CDR2 FYNNEI. The CDR3 nucleotides are TGTGCCAGCAGACAGGGGGCGAGCACTGAAGCTTTCTTT. Translating gives CASRQGASTEAFF.

The chain has TRBV10-3 and TRBJ2-3, with 8 bases identical to TRBD1. V was pared by 5 bases and J by 1 base, with 5 bases of the junction left unmatched. Germline-derived CDR1 and CDR2 are ENHRY and SYGVKD. The CDR3 length is 15 residues. The CDR3 DNA sequence: TGTGCCATCAGTTTAGAGGACAGGGGCACAGATACGCAGTATTTT. Translating it yields CAISLEDRGTDTQYF.

This clone occurred once. The chain joins TRBV12-3 or TRBV12-4 to TRBJ1-5; D may be TRBD1 (5 bases). The germline V and J ends were trimmed by 3 bases and 7 bases, with 10 bases remaining between them. The CDR3 covers 13 residues. The CDR3 here is CASSLGQGQPQHF. CDR3 in DNA: TGTGCCAGCAGTTTGGGGCAGGGACAGCCCCAGCATTTT.

The chain links TRBV7-9 to TRBJ1-3, with 7 bases identical to TRBD1. CDR1 SEHNR and CDR2 FQNEAQ come from the germline V gene (reference sequence). J gave up 4 bases and V 5 bases, and 5 bases lay outside the gene matches. The CDR3 has 14 residues. CDR3 DNA sequence: TGTGCCAGCAGCCGCGGGACAGCCGGAAACACCATATATTTT. Translated, it gives CASSRGTAGNTIYF.

This clone was found once. The chain employs TRBV5-1 and TRBJ2-3; D perhaps matches TRBD2 (5 bases). The CDR3 totals 14 residues. Germline CDR1 and CDR2: SGHRS and YFSETQ. V was shortened by 4 bases and J by 0 bases, with 9 bases between the two germline ends. CDR3 bases: TGCGCCAGCAGCCTAGCAGAAAGCACAGATACGCAGTATTTT. This codes for CASSLAESTDTQYF.

V is TRBV11-2 and J is TRBJ2-1; 7 bases are a match to TRBD1. This CDR3 is built from 17 residues. The V and J ends lost 8 bases and 2 bases, in that order; junction bases with no gene match: 15. Germline V gives CDR1 SGHAT, CDR2 FQNNGV. The CDR3 nucleotides are TGTGCCAGCGCCCTAACTCAGGGGGTTGGGGCCTACAATGAGCAGTTCTTC. This encodes CASALTQGVGAYNEQFF.

This clone has only a few counts. The rearrangement uses TRBV5-1 and TRBJ2-2; tentative D call: TRBD1 (6 bases). CDR3 length: 15 residues. The V end lost 0 bases, the J end lost 2 bases, and 8 bases lay between the germline ends. Germline V CDR1 and CDR2: SGHRS, YFSETQ. DNA of the CDR3: TGCGCCAGCAGCTTGGAACAGGGTAACACCGGGGAGCTGTTTTTT. Residues: CASSLEQGNTGELFF.

The chain combines TRBV7-8 with TRBJ2-3, with D uncertain. Germline-derived CDR1 and CDR2 are SGHVS and FQNEAQ. CDR3 length: 14 amino acids. V lost 3 bases and J 2 bases, leaving 9 bases between the germline ends. CDR3: CASSLALPTDTQYF. Here the CDR3 DNA reads TGTGCCAGCAGCTTGGCCCTGCCCACAGATACGCAGTATTTT.

In this sample, this clone turned up once. This sequence joins TRBV7-9 and TRBJ2-1; 7 nucleotides align to TRBD2. Germline trimming cut 3 bases from V and 2 bases from J; bases unmatched to any gene: 10. This CDR3 spans 17 amino acids. Germline V gene lookup returns CDR1 SEHNR and CDR2 FQNEAQ (reference sequence). DNA of the CDR3: TGTGCCAGCAGCTTCTCGGGGGGAGCGCTAACCTACAATGAGCAGTTCTTC. This sequence encodes CASSFSGGALTYNEQFF.

This clone was picked up one time. The chain carries TRBV5-1 and TRBJ2-1, with TRBD2 matching over 14 bases. The germline V gene encodes CDR1 SGHRS and CDR2 YFSETQ. J lost 3 bases, V lost 3 bases, and 2 bases had no gene match. The CDR3 loop spans 16 amino acids. Written as DNA, the CDR3 is TGCGCCAGCAGCTGGGGACTAGCGGGAGTCTACAATGAGCAGTTCTTC. It specifies CASSWGLAGVYNEQFF.

The chain employs TRBV5-4 and TRBJ2-7; D is undetermined. V lost 4 bases and J 5 bases, leaving 16 bases between the germline ends. In germline, CDR1 is SGHNT, CDR2 YYREEE (reference sequence). The CDR3 runs 14 residues. The CDR3: CASSTDLSRDEQYF. The CDR3 DNA reads as TGTGCCAGCAGCACTGATCTTAGTCGCGACGAGCAGTACTTC.

This clone appeared a few times. The CDR3 bases are TGTGCCAGCAGACGGGTCGACAGGGGGAATTCACCCCTCCACTTT. Translation: CASRRVDRGNSPLHF. This chain links TRBV25-1 with TRBJ1-6, with 9 bases lining up with TRBD1. V shed 6 bases and J 7 bases; nucleotides not matched to a gene: 7. This CDR3 spans 15 amino acids. Germline V gives CDR1 MGHDK, CDR2 SYGVNS.

This clone came up a few times. The gene calls are TRBV7-2 and TRBJ2-3, with TRBD2 matching over 9 bases. The CDR3 runs to 16 residues. Looked up from germline, CDR1 is SGHTA and CDR2 is FQGNSA. J gave up 1 base and V 6 bases, and 8 bases lay outside the gene matches. The DNA of the CDR3 is TGTGCCAGCAGTATGGGTTCTAGCGGGGGCACAGATACGCAGTATTTT. It yields the protein CASSMGSSGGTDTQYF.

In the case of this clone: An end of the junction does not agree with germline; a read error may underlie this. This chain joins TRBV6-6 and TRBJ2-2, with 8 bases fitting TRBD2. The CDR3 is made up of 15 amino acids. Germline V gene data show CDR1 as MNHNY and CDR2 as SVGAGI (reference sequence). The CDR3 DNA follows: TGTGGCAGCCGGGAGGGAGGGTTTAACACCGGGGAGCTGTTTTTT. It translates to CGSREGGFNTGELFF.

The rearrangement links TRBV5-1 to TRBJ2-5; D ambiguous. V lost 1 base to trimming and J lost 5 bases, with 9 bases between them. Germline values: CDR1 SGHRS, CDR2 YFSETQ. The CDR3 sequence is 13 residues long. The CDR3 nucleotides are TGCGCCAGCAGCTTGTCCTACCGTGAGACCCAGTACTTC. Protein sequence: CASSLSYRETQYF.